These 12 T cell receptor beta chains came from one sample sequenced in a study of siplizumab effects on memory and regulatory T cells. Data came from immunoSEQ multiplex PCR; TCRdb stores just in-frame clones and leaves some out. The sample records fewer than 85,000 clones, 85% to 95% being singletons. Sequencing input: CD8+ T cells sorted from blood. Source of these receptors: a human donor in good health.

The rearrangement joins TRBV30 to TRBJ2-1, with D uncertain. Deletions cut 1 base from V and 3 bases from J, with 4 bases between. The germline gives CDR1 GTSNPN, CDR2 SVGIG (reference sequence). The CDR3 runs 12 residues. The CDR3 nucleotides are TGTGCCTGGAGTGAGTTCTACAATGAGCAGTTCTTC. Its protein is CAWSEFYNEQFF.

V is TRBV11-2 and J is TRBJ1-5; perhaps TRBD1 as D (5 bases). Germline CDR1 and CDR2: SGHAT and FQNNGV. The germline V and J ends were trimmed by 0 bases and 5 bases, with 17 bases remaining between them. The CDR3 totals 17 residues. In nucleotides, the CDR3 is TGTGCCAGCAGCTTAGATACGGGGGGGGAACCGCATCAGCCCCAGCATTTT. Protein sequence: CASSLDTGGEPHQPQHF.

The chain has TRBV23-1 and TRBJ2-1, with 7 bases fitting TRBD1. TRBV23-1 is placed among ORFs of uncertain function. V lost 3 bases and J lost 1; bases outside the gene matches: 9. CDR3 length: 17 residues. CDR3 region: CASSHPRGQNSYNEQFF. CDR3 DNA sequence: TGCGCCAGCAGTCATCCCAGGGGACAGAATTCCTACAATGAGCAGTTCTTC.

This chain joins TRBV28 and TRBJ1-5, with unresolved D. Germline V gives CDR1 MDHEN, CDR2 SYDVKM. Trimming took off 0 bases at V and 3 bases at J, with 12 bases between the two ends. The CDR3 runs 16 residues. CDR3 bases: TGTGCCAGCAGTTTATGGTCCAGACGGACCAATCAGCCCCAGCATTTT. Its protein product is CASSLWSRRTNQPQHF.

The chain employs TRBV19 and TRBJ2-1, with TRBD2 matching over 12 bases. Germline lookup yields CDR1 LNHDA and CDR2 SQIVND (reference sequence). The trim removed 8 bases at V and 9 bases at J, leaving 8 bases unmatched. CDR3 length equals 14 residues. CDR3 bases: TGTGCCAGTCAACGGACTAGCGGGACGCGTGAGCAGTTCTTC. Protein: CASQRTSGTREQFF.

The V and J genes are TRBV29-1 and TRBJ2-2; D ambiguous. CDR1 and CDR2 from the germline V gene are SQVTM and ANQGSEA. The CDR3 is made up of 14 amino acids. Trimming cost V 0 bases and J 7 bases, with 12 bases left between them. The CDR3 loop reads CSVEDSKGNGELFF. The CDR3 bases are TGCAGCGTTGAAGACTCGAAGGGAAACGGGGAGCTGTTTTTT.

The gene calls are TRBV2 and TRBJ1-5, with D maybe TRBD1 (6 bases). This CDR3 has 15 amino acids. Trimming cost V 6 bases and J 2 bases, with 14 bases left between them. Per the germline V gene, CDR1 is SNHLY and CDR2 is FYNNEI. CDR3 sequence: CASSTTGYGNQPQHF. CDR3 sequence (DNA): TGTGCCAGCAGCACTACAGGGTATGGCAATCAGCCCCAGCATTTT.

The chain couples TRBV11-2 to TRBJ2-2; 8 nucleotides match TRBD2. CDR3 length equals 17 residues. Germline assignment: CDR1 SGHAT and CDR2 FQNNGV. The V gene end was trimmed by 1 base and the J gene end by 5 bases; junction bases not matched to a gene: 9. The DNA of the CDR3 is TGTGCCAGCAGCTTAGGCTTGAGGGAGCGGGAGACCGGGGAGCTGTTTTTT. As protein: CASSLGLRERETGELFF.

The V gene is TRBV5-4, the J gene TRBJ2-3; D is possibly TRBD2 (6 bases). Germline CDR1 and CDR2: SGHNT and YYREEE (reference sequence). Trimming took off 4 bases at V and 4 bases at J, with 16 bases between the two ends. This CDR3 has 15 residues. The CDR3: CASSPRRGAADTQYF. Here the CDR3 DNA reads TGTGCCAGCAGCCCAAGGAGGGGAGCTGCAGATACGCAGTATTTT.

This CDR3 reads CASSPPGLAASYEQYF. The CDR3 DNA follows: TGTGCCAGCTCACCTCCGGGACTAGCGGCTTCCTACGAGCAGTACTTC. The chain has TRBV18 and TRBJ2-7, with 11 bases aligning to TRBD2. The CDR3 sequence is 16 residues long. Germline V gene data show CDR1 as KGHSH and CDR2 as LQKENI. Trimming removed 3 bases from V and 1 base from J; junction bases left unmatched: 5.

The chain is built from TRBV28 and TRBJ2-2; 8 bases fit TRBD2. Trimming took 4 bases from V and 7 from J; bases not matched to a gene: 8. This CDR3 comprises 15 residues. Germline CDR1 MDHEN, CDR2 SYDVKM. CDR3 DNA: TGTGCCAGCAGTTACACGACTAGCGAGGGCGGGGAGCTGTTTTTT. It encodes CASSYTTSEGGELFF. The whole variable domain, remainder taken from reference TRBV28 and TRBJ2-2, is DVKVTQSSRYLVKRTGEKVFLECVQDMDHENMFWYRQDPGLGLRLIYFSYDVKMKEKGDIPEGYSVSREKKERFSLILESASTNQTSMYLCASSYTTSEGGELFFGEGSRLTVL.

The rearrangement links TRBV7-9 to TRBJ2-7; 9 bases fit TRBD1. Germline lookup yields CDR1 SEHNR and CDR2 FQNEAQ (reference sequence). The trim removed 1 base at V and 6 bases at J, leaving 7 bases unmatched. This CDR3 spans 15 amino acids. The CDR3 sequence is CASSLVGQGISEQYF. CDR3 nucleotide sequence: TGTGCCAGCAGCTTAGTTGGACAGGGGATCAGCGAGCAGTACTTC. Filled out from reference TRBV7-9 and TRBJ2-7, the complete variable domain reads DTGVSQNPRHKITKRGQNVTFRCDPISEHNRLYWYRQTLGQGPEFLTYFQNEAQLEKSRLLSDRFSAERPKGSFSTLEIQRTEQGDSAMYLCASSLVGQGISEQYFGPGTRLTVT.